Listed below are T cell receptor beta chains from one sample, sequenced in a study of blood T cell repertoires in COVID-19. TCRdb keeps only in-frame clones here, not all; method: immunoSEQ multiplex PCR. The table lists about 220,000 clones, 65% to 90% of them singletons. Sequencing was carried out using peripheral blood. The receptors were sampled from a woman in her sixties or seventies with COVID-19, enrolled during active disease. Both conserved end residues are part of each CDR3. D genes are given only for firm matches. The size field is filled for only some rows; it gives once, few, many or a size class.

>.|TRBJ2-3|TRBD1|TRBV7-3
CASSQGTGIDTQYF
TGTGCCAGCAGCCAGGGGACAGGGATAGATACGCAGTATTTT
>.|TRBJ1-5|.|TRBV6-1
CASSELMRVQPQHF
TGTGCCAGCAGTGAACTCATGCGGGTCCAGCCCCAGCATTTT
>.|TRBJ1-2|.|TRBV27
CASSLRGGGYGYTF
TGTGCCAGCAGCCTACGGGGGGGCGGCTATGGCTACACCTTC
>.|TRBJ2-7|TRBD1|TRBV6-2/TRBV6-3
CASSSPGQGNLYEQYF
TGTGCCAGCAGTTCGCCCGGACAGGGGAACCTCTACGAGCAGTACTTC
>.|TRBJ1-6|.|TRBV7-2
CASSLGFGGFATVNSPLHF
TGTGCCAGCAGCTTAGGGTTCGGGGGGTTCGCTACTGTTAATTCACCCCTCCACTTT
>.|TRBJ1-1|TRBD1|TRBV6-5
CASSYIPPPRGRAFF
TGTGCCAGCAGTTACATACCCCCACCTAGGGGGCGAGCTTTCTTT
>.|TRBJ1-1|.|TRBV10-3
CAISVSGIENTEAFF
TGTGCCATCAGTGTTTCCGGGATCGAGAACACTGAAGCTTTCTTT
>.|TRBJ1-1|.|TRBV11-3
CASSFTGPSMNTEAFF
TGTGCCAGCAGCTTCACAGGGCCGTCGATGAACACTGAAGCTTTCTTT
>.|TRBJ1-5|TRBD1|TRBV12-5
CASGLARGGSSNQPQHF
TGTGCTAGTGGTTTGGCCCGAGGGGGCTCTAGCAATCAGCCCCAGCATTTT
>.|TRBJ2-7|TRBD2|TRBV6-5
CASRDSGRYEQYF
TGTGCCAGCAGAGATAGCGGGAGGTACGAGCAGTACTTC
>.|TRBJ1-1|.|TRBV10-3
CAISDTTAITEAFF
TGTGCCATCAGTGATACGACAGCGATCACTGAAGCTTTCTTT
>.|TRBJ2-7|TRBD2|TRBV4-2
CASSQPHGGGPYEQYF
TGTGCCAGCAGCCAACCTCACGGCGGGGGGCCCTACGAGCAGTACTTC
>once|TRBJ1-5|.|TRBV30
CAWSGGNQPQHF
TGTGCCTGGAGCGGTGGCAATCAGCCCCAGCATTTT